These T cell receptor beta chains were read from a single sample in a study of blood T cell repertoires in COVID-19. TCRdb's table, derived via immunoSEQ multiplex PCR, lists solely in-frame clones and lacks some. Counted here are roughly 61,000 clones, under 90% occurring once; the ten biggest clones make up more than 4.5%. Sequencing was performed on peripheral blood. These receptors were collected from a man in his forties or fifties with active COVID-19. The CDR3 runs from the conserved cysteine through the conserved F or W. A D gene is named only where the DNA matches it firmly. Clone size appears in some rows only: once, few, many, or a class for an expanded clone.

clone size	D gene	V gene	J gene	CDR3 protein	CDR3 DNA
NA	TRBD2	TRBV5-1	TRBJ2-3	CASSLLAGDGGTQYF	TGCGCCAGCAGCTTGTTGGCGGGAGATGGTGGTACGCAGTATTTT
NA	TRBD2	TRBV12-5	TRBJ2-5	CASGFSGRIPETQYF	TGTGCTAGTGGTTTTAGCGGGAGGATCCCAGAGACCCAGTACTTC
NA	TRBD2	TRBV3-1/TRBV3-2	TRBJ2-1	CASSQEVRVAGNEQFF	TGTGCCAGCAGCCAAGAGGTGAGGGTAGCGGGCAATGAGCAGTTCTTC
NA	TRBD1	TRBV6-5	TRBJ2-7	CASKVTGGTYEQYF	TGTGCCAGCAAGGTGACAGGGGGGACCTACGAGCAGTACTTC
NA	NA	TRBV24-1	TRBJ1-5	CATSGNRDFNQPQHF	TGTGCCACCAGTGGGAACAGGGATTTCAATCAGCCCCAGCATTTT
NA	NA	TRBV28	TRBJ1-1	CASSLPRDPGTEAFF	TGTGCCAGCAGTCTTCCGAGGGATCCTGGCACTGAAGCTTTCTTT
NA	NA	TRBV19	TRBJ1-4	CASSIYATNEKLFF	TGTGCCAGTAGTATTTATGCAACTAATGAAAAACTGTTTTTT
NA	NA	TRBV4-2	TRBJ1-4	CASSQDLAFTNEKLFF	TGTGCCAGCAGCCAAGATCTGGCATTTACTAATGAAAAACTGTTTTTT
NA	TRBD1	TRBV6-5	TRBJ2-7	CASSYSTGGGGYEQYF	TGTGCCAGCAGTTACTCGACAGGGGGCGGGGGCTACGAGCAGTACTTC
NA	NA	TRBV15	TRBJ1-2	CATSSDPDRPANYGYTF	TGTGCCACCAGCAGCGACCCTGACAGGCCGGCTAACTATGGCTACACCTTC
NA	TRBD2	TRBV13	TRBJ2-1	CASSRTSGSKGEQFF	TGTGCCAGCAGTCGGACTAGCGGGAGCAAGGGTGAGCAGTTCTTC
NA	TRBD2	TRBV18	TRBJ2-2	CASSPLAGAPRDTGELFF	TGTGCCAGCTCACCACTAGCGGGGGCCCCTAGAGACACCGGGGAGCTGTTTTTT
NA	NA	TRBV7-9	TRBJ1-2	CASSLAESGYTF	TGTGCCAGCAGCTTAGCGGAGAGTGGCTACACCTTC
NA	TRBD2	TRBV7-8	TRBJ2-2	CASSGTSGRADGELFF	TGTGCCAGCAGCGGGACTAGCGGGAGGGCCGACGGGGAGCTGTTTTTT
NA	TRBD2	TRBV9	TRBJ2-1	CASSVTSGTSYNEQFF	TGTGCCAGCAGCGTAACCAGCGGGACCTCCTACAATGAGCAGTTCTTC
NA	NA	TRBV6-1	TRBJ1-2	CASSDRVRGYTF	TGTGCCAGCAGTGACAGGGTGAGAGGCTACACCTTC
NA	NA	TRBV7-6	TRBJ1-2	CASRYGQQDPNYGYTF	TGTGCCAGCAGATATGGACAGCAAGATCCTAACTATGGCTACACCTTC
NA	TRBD1	TRBV3-1/TRBV3-2	TRBJ1-2	CASSPDRGYGYTF	TGTGCCAGCAGTCCCGACAGGGGATATGGCTACACCTTC
NA	NA	TRBV19	TRBJ1-4	CASSMPPGGAGREKLFF	TGTGCCAGTAGTATGCCCCCCGGCGGTGCGGGGAGGGAAAAACTGTTTTTT
NA	NA	TRBV11-3	TRBJ2-2	CASSPRAVTGELFF	TGTGCCAGCAGCCCTCGTGCGGTCACCGGGGAGCTGTTTTTT
once	NA	TRBV27	TRBJ1-2	CASSFGGGGYTF	TGTGCCAGCAGTTTCGGGGGGGGTGGCTACACCTTC
NA	TRBD2	TRBV6-5	TRBJ2-3	CASKGASGRADTQYF	TGTGCCTCAAAAGGCGCGAGCGGGAGGGCGGATACGCAGTATTTT
NA	TRBD1	TRBV12-3/TRBV12-4	TRBJ1-2	CASSSTGGYGYTF	TGTGCCAGCAGTTCGACAGGGGGCTATGGCTACACCTTC
NA	NA	TRBV19	TRBJ1-2	CASSINQRSYTF	TGTGCCAGTAGTATAAACCAGCGGAGCTACACCTTC
NA	TRBD2	TRBV14	TRBJ2-1	CASSQASGRGGEQFF	TGTGCCAGCAGCCAGGCTAGCGGGAGAGGCGGTGAGCAGTTCTTC
NA	TRBD1	TRBV28	TRBJ2-7	CASRLGQGKSYEQYF	TGTGCCAGCAGGTTGGGACAGGGGAAATCCTACGAGCAGTACTTC
NA	NA	TRBV28	TRBJ2-6	CASSSGASGANVLTF	TGTGCCAGCAGTTCAGGGGCCTCTGGGGCCAACGTCCTGACTTTC
NA	TRBD2	TRBV5-6	TRBJ2-1	CASIPTGTSGYNEQFF	TGTGCCAGCATCCCGACCGGGACTAGCGGGTACAATGAGCAGTTCTTC
NA	TRBD1	TRBV28	TRBJ1-5	CAVGQGAAQPQHF	TGTGCCGTGGGACAGGGGGCTGCTCAGCCCCAGCATTTT
NA	NA	TRBV30	TRBJ2-3	CAWAPNTDTQYF	TGTGCCTGGGCCCCCAACACAGATACGCAGTATTTT
NA	NA	TRBV21-1	TRBJ2-7	CASSLRREAKNEQYF	TGTGCCAGCTCCCTCCGGAGGGAGGCAAAGAACGAGCAGTACTTC
few	TRBD2	TRBV7-8	TRBJ2-7	CASSLAWLAGRDEQYF	TGTGCCAGCAGCTTAGCGTGGCTAGCGGGACGGGACGAGCAGTACTTC
NA	TRBD2	TRBV10-1	TRBJ2-2	CASSESGLAGRYTGELFF	TGCGCCAGCAGTGAGTCGGGGCTAGCGGGACGTTACACCGGGGAGCTGTTTTTT
NA	NA	TRBV4-2	TRBJ2-5	CASSQGGEETQYF	TGTGCCAGCAGCCAAGGGGGGGAGGAGACCCAGTACTTC
NA	NA	TRBV6-5	TRBJ2-5	CASSYFQGGAGETQYF	TGTGCCAGCAGTTACTTTCAGGGGGGAGCCGGAGAGACCCAGTACTTC
NA	NA	TRBV19	TRBJ1-3	CASSPSEVFAGNTIYF	TGTGCCAGTAGTCCGTCAGAGGTATTCGCTGGAAACACCATATATTTT
once	TRBD1	TRBV7-9	TRBJ1-1	CASSSRGGQVGLGTEAFF	TGTGCCAGCAGCTCGAGGGGGGGACAGGTAGGGTTGGGCACTGAAGCTTTCTTT
NA	TRBD1	TRBV7-2	TRBJ1-6	CASSLEGLSGGNFNSPLHF	TGTGCCAGCAGCTTAGAAGGGCTGTCAGGGGGTAACTTTAATTCACCCCTCCACTTT
NA	TRBD1	TRBV11-3	TRBJ1-4	CASSLDRSDRGPEKLFF	TGTGCCAGCAGCTTAGATCGTTCGGACAGGGGGCCTGAAAAACTGTTTTTT
NA	NA	TRBV7-7	TRBJ2-7	CASSLSGRNEQYF	TGTGCTAGCAGCTTGTCAGGGAGGAACGAGCAGTACTTC
NA	NA	TRBV19	TRBJ1-1	CASNPGVRAEAFF	TGTGCCAGTAATCCGGGGGTTAGGGCTGAAGCTTTCTTT
NA	NA	TRBV27	TRBJ2-1	CASSSLIGAASGDEQFF	TGTGCCAGCAGTTCCCTCATAGGAGCGGCATCTGGAGATGAGCAGTTCTTC
NA	TRBD2	TRBV5-1	TRBJ2-7	CASSLSGRADEQYF	TGCGCCAGCAGCCTTAGCGGGAGGGCCGACGAGCAGTACTTC
NA	TRBD1	TRBV6-4	TRBJ1-1	CASSRDRQNTEAFF	TGTGCCAGCAGTCGGGACAGGCAGAACACTGAAGCTTTCTTT
NA	TRBD2	TRBV6-2/TRBV6-3	TRBJ2-7	CASSAGTSGSSEQYF	TGTGCCAGCAGTGCGGGGACTAGCGGGAGTTCCGAGCAGTACTTC
NA	TRBD2	TRBV5-4	TRBJ2-4	CASSPTSPDKNIQYF	TGTGCCAGCAGCCCGACTAGCCCAGACAAAAACATTCAGTACTTC
NA	TRBD1	TRBV27	TRBJ2-6	CASSFGTGGLSGANVLTF	TGTGCCAGCAGTTTTGGGACAGGGGGACTCTCTGGGGCCAACGTCCTGACTTTC
NA	TRBD2	TRBV5-1	TRBJ2-2	CASSLASGSPGELFF	TGCGCCAGCAGCTTGGCTAGCGGGAGCCCCGGGGAGCTGTTTTTT
NA	NA	TRBV23-1	TRBJ2-3	CASSQSRGRGTDTQYF	TGCGCCAGCAGTCAATCTCGGGGAAGGGGGACAGATACGCAGTATTTT
NA	NA	TRBV6-5	TRBJ2-1	CASSYRLDNEQFF	TGTGCCAGCAGTTACAGACTGGACAATGAGCAGTTCTTC